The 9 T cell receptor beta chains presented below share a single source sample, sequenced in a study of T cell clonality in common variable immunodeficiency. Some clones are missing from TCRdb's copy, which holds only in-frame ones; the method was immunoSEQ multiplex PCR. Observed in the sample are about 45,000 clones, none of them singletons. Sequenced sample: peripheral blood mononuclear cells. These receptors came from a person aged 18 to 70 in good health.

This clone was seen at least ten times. CDR3 amino acids: CASSSPGLAGAFNEQFF. The sequenced part of the CDR3 DNA is TGCGCCAGCAGTTCACCGGGACTAGCGGGAGCGTTCAATGAG. The chain links TRBV10-2 to TRBJ2-1; 14 bases agree with TRBD2. The read falls 3 residues short of the CDR3 end, and the missing part is taken from the germline J gene. The CDR3 is made up of 17 amino acids. The V gene end was trimmed by 5 bases and the J gene end by 6 bases; junction bases not matched to a gene: 9. Looked up from germline, CDR1 is WSHSY and CDR2 is SAAADI.

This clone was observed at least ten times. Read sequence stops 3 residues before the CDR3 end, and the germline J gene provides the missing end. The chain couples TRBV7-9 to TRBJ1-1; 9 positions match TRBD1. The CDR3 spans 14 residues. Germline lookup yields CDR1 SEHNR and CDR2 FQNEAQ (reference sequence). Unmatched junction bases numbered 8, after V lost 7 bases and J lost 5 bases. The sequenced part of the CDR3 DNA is TGTGCCAGCAAGGGACAGGGAATAGGGACTGAA. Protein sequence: CASKGQGIGTE. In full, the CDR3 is CASKGQGIGTEAFF.

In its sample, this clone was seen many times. The CDR3 bases that were read are TGTGCCAGCAGCTTTAAAGCGGGGGGGCCCTACGAG. Its translation is CASSFKAGGPYE. In full, the CDR3 is CASSFKAGGPYEQYF. The chain links TRBV7-8 to TRBJ2-7; 10 positions match TRBD2. The read finishes 3 residues shy of the CDR3 end, and the germline J gene is used to complete it. The V segment lost 3 bases and the J segment 2 bases; nucleotides outside the gene matches: 4. From germline, CDR1 is SGHVS and CDR2 FQNEAQ. The CDR3 sequence is 15 residues long.

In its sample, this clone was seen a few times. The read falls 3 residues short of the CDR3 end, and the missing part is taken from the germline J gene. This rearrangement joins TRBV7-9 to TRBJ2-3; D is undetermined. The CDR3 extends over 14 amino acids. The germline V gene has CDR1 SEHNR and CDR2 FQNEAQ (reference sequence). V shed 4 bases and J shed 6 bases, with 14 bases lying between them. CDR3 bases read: TGTGCCAGCAGCTCGCAGATACCAATGGATACG. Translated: CASSSQIPMDT. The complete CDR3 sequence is CASSSQIPMDTQYF. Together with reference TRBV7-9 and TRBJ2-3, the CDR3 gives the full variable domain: DTGVSQNPRHKITKRGQNVTFRCDPISEHNRLYWYRQTLGQGPEFLTYFQNEAQLEKSRLLSDRFSAERPKGSFSTLEIQRTEQGDSAMYLCASSSQIPMDTQYFGPGTRLTVL.

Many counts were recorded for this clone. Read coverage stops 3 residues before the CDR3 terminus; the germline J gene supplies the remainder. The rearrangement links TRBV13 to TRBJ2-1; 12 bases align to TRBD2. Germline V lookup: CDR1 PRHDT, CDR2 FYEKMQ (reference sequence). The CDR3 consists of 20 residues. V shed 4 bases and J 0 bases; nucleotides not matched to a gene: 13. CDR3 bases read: TGTGCCAGCAGCTCTCCTAGCGGGAGGGCCCCCCGCGACTCCTACAATGAG. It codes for CASSSPSGRAPRDSYNE. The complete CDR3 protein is CASSSPSGRAPRDSYNEQFF.

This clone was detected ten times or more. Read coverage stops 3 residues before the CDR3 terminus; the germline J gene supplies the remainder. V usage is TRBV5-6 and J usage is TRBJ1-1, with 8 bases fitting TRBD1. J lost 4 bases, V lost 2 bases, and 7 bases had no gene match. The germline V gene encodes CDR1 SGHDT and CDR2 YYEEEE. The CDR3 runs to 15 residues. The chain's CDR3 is CASSFLGQAGTEAFF. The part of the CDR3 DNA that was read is TGTGCCAGCAGCTTTTTGGGACAGGCCGGCACTGAA.

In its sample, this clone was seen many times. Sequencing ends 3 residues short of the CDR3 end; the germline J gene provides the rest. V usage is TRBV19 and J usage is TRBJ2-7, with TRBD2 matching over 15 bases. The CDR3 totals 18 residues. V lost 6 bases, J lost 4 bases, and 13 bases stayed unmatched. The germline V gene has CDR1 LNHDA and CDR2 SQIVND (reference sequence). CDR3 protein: CASSKRGLAGGPVYEQYF. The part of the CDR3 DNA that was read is TGTGCCAGTAGCAAACGTGGACTAGCGGGAGGGCCAGTATACGAG.

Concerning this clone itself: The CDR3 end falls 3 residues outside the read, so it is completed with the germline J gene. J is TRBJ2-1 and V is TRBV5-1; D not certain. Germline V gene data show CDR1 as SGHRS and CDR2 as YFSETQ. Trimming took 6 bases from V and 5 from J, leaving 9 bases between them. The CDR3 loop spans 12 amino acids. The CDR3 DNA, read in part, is TGCGCCAGCAAAACAGCTAACAATGAG. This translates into CASKTANNE. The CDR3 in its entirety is CASKTANNEQFF.

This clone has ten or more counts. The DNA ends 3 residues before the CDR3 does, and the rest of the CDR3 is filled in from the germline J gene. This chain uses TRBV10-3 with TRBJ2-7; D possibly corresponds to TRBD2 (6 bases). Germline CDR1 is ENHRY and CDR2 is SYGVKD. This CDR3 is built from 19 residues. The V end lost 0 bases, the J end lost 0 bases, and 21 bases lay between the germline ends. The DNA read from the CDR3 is TGTGCCATCAGTGAGTCGATGGTCCCTGCGCAGGGACTCTCCTACGAG. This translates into CAISESMVPAQGLSYE. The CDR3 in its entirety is CAISESMVPAQGLSYEQYF.